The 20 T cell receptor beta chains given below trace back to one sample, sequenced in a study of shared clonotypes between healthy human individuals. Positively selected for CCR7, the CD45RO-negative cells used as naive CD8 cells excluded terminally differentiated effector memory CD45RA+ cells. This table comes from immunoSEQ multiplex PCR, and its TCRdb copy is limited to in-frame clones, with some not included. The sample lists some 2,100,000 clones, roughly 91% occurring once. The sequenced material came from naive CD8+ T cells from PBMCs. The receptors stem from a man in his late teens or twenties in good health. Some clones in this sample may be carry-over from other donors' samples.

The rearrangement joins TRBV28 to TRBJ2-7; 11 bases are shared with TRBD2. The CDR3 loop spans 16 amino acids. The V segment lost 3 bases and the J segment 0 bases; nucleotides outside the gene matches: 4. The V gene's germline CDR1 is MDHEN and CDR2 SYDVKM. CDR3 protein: CASSFLAGGRSYEQYF. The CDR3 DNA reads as TGTGCCAGCAGTTTTCTAGCGGGAGGTCGCTCCTACGAGCAGTACTTC.

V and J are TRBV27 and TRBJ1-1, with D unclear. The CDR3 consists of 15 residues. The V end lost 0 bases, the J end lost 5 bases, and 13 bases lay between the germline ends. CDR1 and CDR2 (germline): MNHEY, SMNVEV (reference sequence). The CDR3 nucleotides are TGTGCCAGCAGTTTATCCCGGGCGGTGAGGACTGAAGCTTTCTTT. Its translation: CASSLSRAVRTEAFF.

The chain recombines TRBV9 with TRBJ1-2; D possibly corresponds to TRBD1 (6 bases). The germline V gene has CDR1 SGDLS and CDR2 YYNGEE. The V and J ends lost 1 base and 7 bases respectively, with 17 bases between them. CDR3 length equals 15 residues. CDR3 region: CASSVNDRRPSGYTF. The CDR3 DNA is TGTGCCAGCAGCGTAAATGACAGGAGGCCTTCTGGCTACACCTTC.

CDR3 sequence: CATEGRTYEQYF. The CDR3 coding sequence is TGTGCCACCGAAGGGAGGACTTACGAGCAGTACTTC. J is TRBJ2-5 and V is TRBV19; tentative D call: TRBD2 (6 bases). The assigned J gene may be wrong: the sequence end matches TRBJ2-7 better. Germline V lookup: CDR1 LNHDA, CDR2 SQIVND (reference sequence). CDR3 size: 12 residues.

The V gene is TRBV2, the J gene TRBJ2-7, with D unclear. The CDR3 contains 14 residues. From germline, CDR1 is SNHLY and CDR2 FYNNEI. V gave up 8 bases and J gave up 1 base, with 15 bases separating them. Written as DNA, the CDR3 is TGTGCCAGCCTAGAGAGAGCGTTATCCTACGAGCAGTACTTC. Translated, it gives CASLERALSYEQYF.

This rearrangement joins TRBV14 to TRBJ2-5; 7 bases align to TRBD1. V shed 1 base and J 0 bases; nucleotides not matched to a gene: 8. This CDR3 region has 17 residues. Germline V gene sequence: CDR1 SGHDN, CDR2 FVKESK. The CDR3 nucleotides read TGTGCCAGCAGCCAAGGTTGGGACAGACAGTACCAAGAGACCCAGTACTTC. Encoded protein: CASSQGWDRQYQETQYF.

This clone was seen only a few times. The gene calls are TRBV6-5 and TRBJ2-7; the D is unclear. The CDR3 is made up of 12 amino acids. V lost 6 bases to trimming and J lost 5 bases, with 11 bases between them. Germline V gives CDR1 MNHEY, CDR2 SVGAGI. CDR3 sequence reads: CASSDPAHEQYF. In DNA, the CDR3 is TGTGCCAGCAGCGATCCCGCTCACGAGCAGTACTTC.

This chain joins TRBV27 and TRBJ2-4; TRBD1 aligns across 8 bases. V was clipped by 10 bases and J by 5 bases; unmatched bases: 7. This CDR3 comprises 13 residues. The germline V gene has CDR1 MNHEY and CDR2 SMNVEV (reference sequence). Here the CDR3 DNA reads TGTGCCACCTCGGGACAGGCGGAAAACATTCAGTACTTC. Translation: CATSGQAENIQYF.

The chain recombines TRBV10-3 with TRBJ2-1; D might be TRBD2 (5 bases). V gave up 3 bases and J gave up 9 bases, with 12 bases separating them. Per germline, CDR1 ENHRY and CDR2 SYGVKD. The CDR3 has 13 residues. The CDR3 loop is CAISDTGFGEQFF. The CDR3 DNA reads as TGTGCCATCAGTGATACGGGATTCGGTGAGCAGTTCTTC.

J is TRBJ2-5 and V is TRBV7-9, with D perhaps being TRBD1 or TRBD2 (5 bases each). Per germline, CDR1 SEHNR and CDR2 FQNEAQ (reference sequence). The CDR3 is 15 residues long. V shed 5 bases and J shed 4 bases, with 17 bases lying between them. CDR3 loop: CASSAERDLGETQYF. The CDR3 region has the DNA TGTGCCAGCAGCGCGGAGAGGGACCTTGGAGAGACCCAGTACTTC.

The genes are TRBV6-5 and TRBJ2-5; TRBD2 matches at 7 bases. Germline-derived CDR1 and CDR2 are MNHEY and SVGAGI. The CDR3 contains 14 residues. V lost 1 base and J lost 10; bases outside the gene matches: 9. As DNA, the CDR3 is TGTGCCAGCAGTTACTTATCTGGGGGGAGGGTCCAGTACTTC. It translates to CASSYLSGGRVQYF.

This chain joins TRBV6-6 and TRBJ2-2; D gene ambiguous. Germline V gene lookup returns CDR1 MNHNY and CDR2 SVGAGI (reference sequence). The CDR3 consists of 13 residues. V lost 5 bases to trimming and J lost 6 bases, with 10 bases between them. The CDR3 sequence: CASSLYGSGELFF. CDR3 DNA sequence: TGTGCCAGCAGTCTGTACGGTTCCGGGGAGCTGTTTTTT.

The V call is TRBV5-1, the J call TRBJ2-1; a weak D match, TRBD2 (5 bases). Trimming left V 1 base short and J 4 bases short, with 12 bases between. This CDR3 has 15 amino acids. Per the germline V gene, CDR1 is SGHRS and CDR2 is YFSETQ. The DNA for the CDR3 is TGCGCCAGCAGCTTGAGGGTCGGGGTATACAATGAGCAGTTCTTC. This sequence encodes CASSLRVGVYNEQFF.

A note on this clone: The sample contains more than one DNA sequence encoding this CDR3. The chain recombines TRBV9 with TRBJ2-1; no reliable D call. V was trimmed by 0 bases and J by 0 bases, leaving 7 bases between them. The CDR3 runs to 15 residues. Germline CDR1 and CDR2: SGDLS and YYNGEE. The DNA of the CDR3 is TGTGCCAGCAGCGTAGCTGTCAGCTCCTACAATGAGCAGTTCTTC. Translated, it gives CASSVAVSSYNEQFF. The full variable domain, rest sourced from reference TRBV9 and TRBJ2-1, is DSGVTQTPKHLITATGQRVTLRCSPRSGDLSVYWYQQSLDQGLQFLIQYYNGEERAKGNILERFSAQQFPDLHSELNLSSLELGDSALYFCASSVAVSSYNEQFFGPGTRLTVL.

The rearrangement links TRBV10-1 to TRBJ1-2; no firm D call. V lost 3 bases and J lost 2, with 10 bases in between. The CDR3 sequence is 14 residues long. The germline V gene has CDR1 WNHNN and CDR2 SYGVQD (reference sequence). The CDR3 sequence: CASSDITDNYGYTF. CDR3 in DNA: TGCGCCAGCAGTGACATTACAGACAACTATGGCTACACCTTC.

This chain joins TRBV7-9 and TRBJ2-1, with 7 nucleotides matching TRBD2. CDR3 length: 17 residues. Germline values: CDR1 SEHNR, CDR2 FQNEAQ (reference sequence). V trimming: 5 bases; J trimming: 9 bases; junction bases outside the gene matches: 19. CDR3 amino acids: CASSLPGEGMGRGEQFF. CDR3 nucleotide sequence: TGTGCCAGCAGCCTCCCTGGGGAGGGCATGGGCCGGGGTGAGCAGTTCTTC.

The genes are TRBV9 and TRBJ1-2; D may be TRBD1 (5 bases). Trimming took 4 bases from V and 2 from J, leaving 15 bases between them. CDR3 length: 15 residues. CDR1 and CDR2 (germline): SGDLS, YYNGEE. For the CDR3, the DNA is TGTGCCAGCAGCCCACGCCTGGGGGGAAACTATGGCTACACCTTC. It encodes CASSPRLGGNYGYTF.

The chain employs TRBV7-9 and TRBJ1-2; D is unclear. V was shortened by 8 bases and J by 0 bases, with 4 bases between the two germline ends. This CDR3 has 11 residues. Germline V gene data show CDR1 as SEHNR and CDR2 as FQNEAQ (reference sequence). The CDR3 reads CASLANYGYTF. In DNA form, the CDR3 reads TGTGCCAGCCTGGCTAACTATGGCTACACCTTC.

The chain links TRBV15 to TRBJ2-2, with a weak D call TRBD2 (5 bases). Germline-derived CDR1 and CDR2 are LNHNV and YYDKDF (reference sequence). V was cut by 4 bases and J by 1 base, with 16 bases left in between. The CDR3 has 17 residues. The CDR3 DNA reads TGTGCCACCAGCACGATGACTATGGCGGGGAACACCGGGGAGCTGTTTTTT. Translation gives CATSTMTMAGNTGELFF.

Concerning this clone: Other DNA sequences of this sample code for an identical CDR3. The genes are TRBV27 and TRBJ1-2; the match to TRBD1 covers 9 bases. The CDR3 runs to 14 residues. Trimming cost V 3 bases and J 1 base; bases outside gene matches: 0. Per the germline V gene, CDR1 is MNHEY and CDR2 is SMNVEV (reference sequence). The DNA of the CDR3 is TGTGCCAGCAGTTTGGGACAGGGTAACTATGGCTACACCTTC. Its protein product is CASSLGQGNYGYTF.